This T cell receptor (beta chain) originates from a study of OX40 agonist ivuxolimab in advanced cancers. The overall study: Prior anti-PD-1, anti-PD-L1 or anti-CTLA-4 therapy was allowed; more than 30% had some.

Only in-frame clones appear in the TCRdb table, and some are missing; sequencing was by immunoSEQ multiplex PCR. The table lists roughly 50,000 clones, around 87% of them singletons. The CDR3 runs to 16 residues. Germline assignment: CDR1 SGHAT and CDR2 FQNNGV. J gave up 6 bases and V 5 bases, and 12 bases lay outside the gene matches. In this sample, this clone turned up once. Patients who had autoimmune disease history or got systemic immunosuppression were left out. Blood got drawn at baseline, again on cycle 4 day 1, and then on cycle 7 day 1. The rearrangement joins TRBV11-2 to TRBJ2-3; 9 bases line up with TRBD1. Sequencing used CD4+ or CD8+ T cells sorted from blood, obtained in a trial of the OX40 agonist ivuxolimab. This TCR was recovered from an adult with an advanced solid tumor such as melanoma, head and neck, liver or kidney cancer. The CDR3 nucleotides read TGTGCCAGCAGCCGCAACAGGGGGCAAATGGCCGATACGCAGTATTTT. This gives the protein CASSRNRGQMADTQYF.